These 19 T cell receptor beta chains share one sample of origin, sequenced in a study of T cell responses to AZD1222 COVID-19 vaccine. The assay was immunoSEQ multiplex PCR, and TCRdb's table has in-frame clones only and misses some. The sample yields 70,000 to 100,000 clones, 80% to 95% seen once. Here the sequenced sample was peripheral blood, taken 28 days after the second AZD1222 dose. The receptor source for this set is an adult who received the AZD1222 COVID-19 vaccine.

The rearrangement links TRBV28 to TRBJ2-3; 12 bases line up with TRBD2. Trimming at V came to 7 bases and at J to 0 bases, leaving 11 bases not matched to a gene. CDR1 MDHEN and CDR2 SYDVKM come from the germline V gene. The CDR3 has 18 residues. The CDR3, as DNA: TGTGCCAGCATCGAGCTAGCGGGGGGGCCGTCTAGCACAGATACGCAGTATTTT. Translating gives CASIELAGGPSSTDTQYF.

For the CDR3, the DNA is TGCGCCAGCAGTGAGCTGGCGGCGAACACTGAAGCTTTCTTT. Its protein product is CASSELAANTEAFF. The chain links TRBV10-2 to TRBJ1-1; the D is unclear. This CDR3 comprises 14 residues. The germline V gene encodes CDR1 WSHSY and CDR2 SAAADI. Trimming stripped 2 bases from V and 1 base from J, with 8 bases between.

The V call is TRBV5-1, the J call TRBJ1-5; TRBD1 agrees at 7 bases. Germline V gene lookup returns CDR1 SGHRS and CDR2 YFSETQ. The CDR3 consists of 15 residues. The V gene end was trimmed by 3 bases and the J gene end by 2 bases; junction bases not matched to a gene: 5. CDR3 sequence: CASSSTGAGNQPQHF. The CDR3 bases are TGCGCCAGCAGCTCTACAGGGGCCGGCAATCAGCCCCAGCATTTT.

The CDR3 loop is CASSQLQGHGYTF. Here the CDR3 DNA reads TGTGCCAGCAGCCAACTACAGGGGCATGGCTACACCTTC. V usage is TRBV3-1 (or the pseudogene TRBV3-2) and J usage is TRBJ1-2, with 7 bases that match TRBD1. Per germline, CDR1 LGHDT and CDR2 YNNKEL (reference sequence). Unmatched junction bases numbered 3, after V lost 2 bases and J lost 6 bases. This CDR3 has 13 amino acids.

This chain connects TRBV7-8 to TRBJ2-7; D is unresolved. Between the trimmed V and J ends, which lost 0 bases and 2 bases, there was a span of 8 bases. The CDR3 sequence is 14 residues long. Germline V gene data show CDR1 as SGHVS and CDR2 as FQNEAQ. The CDR3 loop reads CASSLALSAYEQYF. In nucleotides, the CDR3 is TGTGCCAGCAGCTTAGCGCTTTCAGCCTACGAGCAGTACTTC.

CDR3 DNA: TGTGCCAGCCTACCGGCCGGGTTTGGGAATCAAGAGACCCAGTACTTC. Protein sequence: CASLPAGFGNQETQYF. The V call is TRBV2, the J call TRBJ2-5; D is undetermined. Germline lookup yields CDR1 SNHLY and CDR2 FYNNEI. This CDR3 is built from 16 residues. Trimming shortened V by 8 bases and J by 2 bases, and 21 bases separated the two germline ends.

This chain connects TRBV19 to TRBJ1-5; D is undetermined. Germline assignment: CDR1 LNHDA and CDR2 SQIVND (reference sequence). V was pared by 7 bases and J by 2 bases, with 15 bases between. The CDR3 runs to 15 residues. This CDR3 reads CASTIWGLGNQPQHF. The DNA of the CDR3 is TGTGCCAGTACCATTTGGGGTCTCGGCAATCAGCCCCAGCATTTT.

The gene calls are TRBV6-5 and TRBJ2-3; TRBD1 aligns across 7 bases. CDR1 MNHEY and CDR2 SVGAGI come from the germline V gene. With 7 bases clipped from V and 1 base from J, the junction kept 8 bases outside the gene matches. The CDR3 loop spans 15 amino acids. Here the CDR3 DNA reads TGTGCCAGCACCACAGGCGGACAGGGCACAGATACGCAGTATTTT. This codes for CASTTGGQGTDTQYF.

The V gene is TRBV10-3, the J gene TRBJ1-1; TRBD1 aligns across 7 bases. The CDR3 has 14 amino acids. V shed 4 bases, J shed 11 bases, and the junction held 13 bases outside the gene matches. Per germline, CDR1 ENHRY and CDR2 SYGVKD. Here the CDR3 reads CAISVSPDTGEAFF. CDR3 sequence (DNA): TGTGCCATCAGTGTTAGTCCCGATACAGGGGAGGCTTTCTTT.

The chain's CDR3 is CASSTTVNTEAFF. As DNA, the CDR3 is TGCGCCAGCAGCACGACAGTGAACACTGAAGCTTTCTTT. The rearrangement uses TRBV5-1 and TRBJ1-1; TRBD1 might be the D (5 bases). CDR1 SGHRS and CDR2 YFSETQ come from the germline V gene. Trimming took off 4 bases at V and 0 bases at J, with 7 bases between the two ends. This CDR3 has 13 amino acids.

This clone was picked up one time. J is TRBJ1-1 and V is TRBV6-5, with 7 bases fitting TRBD1. Germline-derived CDR1 and CDR2 are MNHEY and SVGAGI. The CDR3 is 14 residues long. Trimming cost V 0 bases and J 4 bases; bases outside gene matches: 2. This CDR3 reads CASSYSSGGTEAFF. The CDR3 nucleotides read TGTGCCAGCAGTTACTCGTCAGGGGGCACTGAAGCTTTCTTT.

This chain connects TRBV27 to TRBJ1-4, with no clear D. Germline CDR1 MNHEY, CDR2 SMNVEV (reference sequence). The V and J ends lost 2 bases and 2 bases respectively, with 9 bases between them. The CDR3 is made up of 15 amino acids. CDR3: CASSLRGQTNEKLFF. The DNA for the CDR3 is TGTGCCAGCAGTTTACGAGGGCAGACTAATGAAAAACTGTTTTTT.

The chain links TRBV9 to TRBJ2-1; D is possibly TRBD2 (5 bases). Germline loops: CDR1 SGDLS, CDR2 YYNGEE. V was shortened by 2 bases and J by 0 bases, with 9 bases between the two germline ends. The CDR3 sequence is 15 residues long. In nucleotides, the CDR3 is TGTGCCAGCAGCGTGTATGGGAGCTCCTACAATGAGCAGTTCTTC. Its translation is CASSVYGSSYNEQFF.

The chain links TRBV19 to TRBJ2-3; 11 nucleotides line up with TRBD1. V dropped 5 bases and J dropped 2; count of bases not matched to a gene: 9. Germline V gene data show CDR1 as LNHDA and CDR2 as SQIVND (reference sequence). This CDR3 comprises 17 residues. DNA for the CDR3: TGTGCCAGTAGTCCGCCCCCGGGACAGGGGGACACAGATACGCAGTATTTT. Its translation is CASSPPPGQGDTDTQYF. Full variable domain (missing parts from reference TRBV19 and TRBJ2-3): DGGITQSPKYLFRKEGQNVTLSCEQNLNHDAMYWYRQDPGQGLRLIYYSQIVNDFQKGDIAEGYSVSREKKESFPLTVTSAQKNPTAFYLCASSPPPGQGDTDTQYFGPGTRLTVL.

The CDR3: CASSIAGQDGYTF. CDR3 coding DNA: TGTGCCAGCAGCATCGCCGGACAGGACGGCTACACCTTC. The chain combines TRBV7-9 with TRBJ1-2; 7 nucleotides match TRBD1. J lost 8 bases, V lost 5 bases, and 8 bases had no gene match. Germline values: CDR1 SEHNR, CDR2 FQNEAQ (reference sequence). CDR3 length: 13 amino acids.

This clone was picked up one time. The CDR3 protein is CSVGPQGNTEAFF. The CDR3 coding sequence is TGCAGCGTGGGGCCCCAGGGTAACACTGAAGCTTTCTTT. This sequence joins TRBV29-1 and TRBJ1-1, with D possibly TRBD1 on 5 matching bases. Deletions cut 6 bases from V and 2 bases from J, with 13 bases between. Germline V gene data show CDR1 as SQVTM and CDR2 as ANQGSEA. The CDR3 spans 13 residues. The full variable domain, rest sourced from reference TRBV29-1 and TRBJ1-1, is SAVISQKPSRDICQRGTSLTIQCQVDSQVTMMFWYRQQPGQSLTLIATANQGSEATYESGFVIDKFPISRPNLTFSTLTVSNMSPEDSSIYLCSVGPQGNTEAFFGQGTRLTVV.

The rearrangement uses TRBV7-2 and TRBJ2-1; weak D call: TRBD1 (6 bases). The CDR3 runs to 16 residues. V lost 1 base to trimming and J lost 3 bases, with 13 bases between them. CDR1 is SGHTA, CDR2 FQGNSA, per germline. CDR3 region: CASSLGGQGIYNEQFF. As DNA, the CDR3 is TGTGCCAGCAGCTTAGGTGGGCAGGGGATCTACAATGAGCAGTTCTTC.

The chain couples TRBV11-3 to TRBJ1-2, with D hard to call. Per the germline V gene, CDR1 is SGHNT and CDR2 is YENEEA. The V and J ends lost 2 bases and 4 bases respectively, with 8 bases between them. The CDR3 length is 13 residues. This CDR3 is CASSLQNSYGYTF. The CDR3 DNA reads TGTGCCAGCAGCTTACAGAATTCCTATGGCTACACCTTC.

The chain employs TRBV6-5 and TRBJ2-1; D uncertain. Germline V gives CDR1 MNHEY, CDR2 SVGAGI. The CDR3 covers 11 residues. V lost 5 bases, J lost 5 bases, and 4 bases lay in between. For the CDR3, the DNA is TGTGCCAGCAGTCGGGACAATGAGCAGTTCTTC. Translating it yields CASSRDNEQFF.